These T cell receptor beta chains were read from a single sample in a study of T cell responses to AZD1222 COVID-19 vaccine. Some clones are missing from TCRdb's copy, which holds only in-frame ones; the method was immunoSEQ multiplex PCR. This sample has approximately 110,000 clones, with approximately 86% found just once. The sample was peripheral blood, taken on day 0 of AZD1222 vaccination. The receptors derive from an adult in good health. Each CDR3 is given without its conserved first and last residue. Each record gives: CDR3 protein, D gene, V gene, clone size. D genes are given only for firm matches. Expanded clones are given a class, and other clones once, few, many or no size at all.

CDR3: ASSPRTSNYEQY
D: TRBD2
V: TRBV9
size: .

CDR3: SVELPGEEEQY
D: .
V: TRBV29-1
size: once

CDR3: ASSLVRDRAYEQY
D: TRBD1
V: TRBV7-2
size: .

CDR3: ASSQPGLAGGRIGELF
D: TRBD2
V: TRBV3-1/TRBV3-2
size: .

CDR3: ASSLGAGTISETQY
D: .
V: TRBV5-4
size: .

CDR3: SANDNYEQY
D: .
V: TRBV20-1
size: .

CDR3: ASSPPSTSGRSEQY
D: TRBD2
V: TRBV18
size: .

CDR3: ASSKPGQERVMNTEAF
D: .
V: TRBV21-1
size: .

CDR3: ASSLGTSGSYNEQF
D: TRBD2
V: TRBV5-1
size: .

CDR3: ASSRGYSGVYGYT
D: .
V: TRBV28
size: .

CDR3: ASKPPGVTEAF
D: .
V: TRBV6-1
size: .

CDR3: ASSDRQGFGINYGYT
D: TRBD1
V: TRBV11-2
size: .

CDR3: ASSPLAQETQY
D: .
V: TRBV27
size: .

CDR3: ASSLGLAGVSYEQY
D: TRBD2
V: TRBV5-1
size: .

CDR3: ASSIGRGLGYT
D: TRBD1
V: TRBV19
size: .

CDR3: ASSEFRGNSPLH
D: .
V: TRBV2
size: .

CDR3: ASSTRTSGESGELF
D: TRBD2
V: TRBV6-2/TRBV6-3
size: .

CDR3: ASSQGGGTGYT
D: .
V: TRBV5-5
size: few

CDR3: ATSKPTGGSGNTIY
D: TRBD1
V: TRBV15
size: .

CDR3: ASSDTAGVGGYT
D: .
V: TRBV6-4
size: .

CDR3: ASSPRTGAIAKNIQY
D: .
V: TRBV21-1
size: .